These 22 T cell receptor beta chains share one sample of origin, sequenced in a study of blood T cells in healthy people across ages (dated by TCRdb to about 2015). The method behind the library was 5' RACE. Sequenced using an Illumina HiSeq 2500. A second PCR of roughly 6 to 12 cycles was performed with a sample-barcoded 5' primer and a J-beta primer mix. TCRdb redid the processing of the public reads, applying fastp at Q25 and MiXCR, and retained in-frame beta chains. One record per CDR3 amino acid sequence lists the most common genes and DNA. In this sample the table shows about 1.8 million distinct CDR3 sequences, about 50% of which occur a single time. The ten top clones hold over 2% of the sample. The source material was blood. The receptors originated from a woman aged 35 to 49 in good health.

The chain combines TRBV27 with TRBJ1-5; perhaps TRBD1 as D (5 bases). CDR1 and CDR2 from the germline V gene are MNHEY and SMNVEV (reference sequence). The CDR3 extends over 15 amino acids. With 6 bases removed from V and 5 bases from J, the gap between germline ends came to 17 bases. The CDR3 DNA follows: TGTGCCAGCAGCATCCGGGCAGGGTGGGATCAGCCCCAGCATTTT. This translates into CASSIRAGWDQPQHF.

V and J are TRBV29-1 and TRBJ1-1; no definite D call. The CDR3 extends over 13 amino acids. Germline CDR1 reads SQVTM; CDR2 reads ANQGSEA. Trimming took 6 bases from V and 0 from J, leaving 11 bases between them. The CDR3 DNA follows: TGCAGCGTCGCCCAGACACTGAACACTGAAGCTTTCTTT. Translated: CSVAQTLNTEAFF.

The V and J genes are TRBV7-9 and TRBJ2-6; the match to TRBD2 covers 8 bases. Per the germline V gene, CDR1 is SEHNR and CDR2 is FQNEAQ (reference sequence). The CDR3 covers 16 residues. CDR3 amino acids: CASGLAGSSGANVLTF. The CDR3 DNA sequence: TGTGCTAGCGGCTTAGCGGGGAGCTCTGGGGCCAACGTCCTGACTTTC.

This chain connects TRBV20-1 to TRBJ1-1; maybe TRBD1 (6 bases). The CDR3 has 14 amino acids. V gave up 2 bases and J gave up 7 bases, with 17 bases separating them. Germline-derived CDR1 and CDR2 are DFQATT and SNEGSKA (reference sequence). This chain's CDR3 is CSARPPGGEGEAFF. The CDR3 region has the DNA TGCAGTGCTAGACCCCCGGGGGGCGAGGGTGAAGCTTTCTTT.

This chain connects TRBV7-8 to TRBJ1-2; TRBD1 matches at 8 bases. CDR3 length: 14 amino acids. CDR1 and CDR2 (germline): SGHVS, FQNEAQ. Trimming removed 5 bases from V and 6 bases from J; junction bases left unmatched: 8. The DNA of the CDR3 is TGTGCCAGCAGCCCTCGGCCGGGACAGGATGGCTACACCTTC. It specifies CASSPRPGQDGYTF.

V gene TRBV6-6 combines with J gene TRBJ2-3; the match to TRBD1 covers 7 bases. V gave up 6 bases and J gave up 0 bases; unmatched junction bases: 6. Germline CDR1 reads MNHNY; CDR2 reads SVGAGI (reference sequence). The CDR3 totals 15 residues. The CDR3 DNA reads TGTGCCAGCAGGGGCGAGGGGGCGAGCACAGATACGCAGTATTTT. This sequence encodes CASRGEGASTDTQYF.

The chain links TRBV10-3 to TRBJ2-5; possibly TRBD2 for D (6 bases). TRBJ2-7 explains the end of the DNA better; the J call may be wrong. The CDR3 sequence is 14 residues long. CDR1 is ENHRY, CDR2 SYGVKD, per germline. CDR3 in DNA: TGTGCCATCAGTGTGACTAGTGGTCGGTACGAGCAGTACTTC. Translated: CAISVTSGRYEQYF.

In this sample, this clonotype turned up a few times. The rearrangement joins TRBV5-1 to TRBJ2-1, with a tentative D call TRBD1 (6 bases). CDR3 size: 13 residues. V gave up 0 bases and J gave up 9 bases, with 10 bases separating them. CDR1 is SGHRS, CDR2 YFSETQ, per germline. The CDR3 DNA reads TGCGCCAGCAGCTTGGGACAGGTTGGTGAGCAGTTCTTC. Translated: CASSLGQVGEQFF.

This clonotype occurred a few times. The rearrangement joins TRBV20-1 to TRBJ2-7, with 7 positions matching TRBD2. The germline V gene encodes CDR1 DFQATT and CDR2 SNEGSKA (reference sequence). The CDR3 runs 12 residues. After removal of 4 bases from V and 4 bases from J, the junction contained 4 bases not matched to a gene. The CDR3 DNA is TGCAGTGCTACGGGGGGAGAGTACGAGCAGTACTTC. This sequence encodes CSATGGEYEQYF.

The CDR3: CSVEDRGGSDTQYF. The CDR3 region has the DNA TGCAGCGTTGAAGATCGCGGGGGAAGCGATACGCAGTATTTT. The chain uses TRBV29-1 and TRBJ2-3, with TRBD2 identical over 7 bases. V lost 0 bases and J lost 6; bases outside the gene matches: 6. This CDR3 spans 14 amino acids. From germline, CDR1 is SQVTM and CDR2 ANQGSEA.

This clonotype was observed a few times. CDR3: CASSLETDNLETQYF. CDR3 nucleotides: TGCGCCAGCAGCTTGGAGACAGACAACTTAGAGACCCAGTACTTC. The chain links TRBV5-1 to TRBJ2-5; D perhaps matches TRBD1 (5 bases). Germline V lookup: CDR1 SGHRS, CDR2 YFSETQ. CDR3 length equals 15 residues. V was cut by 0 bases and J by 4 bases, with 13 bases left in between.

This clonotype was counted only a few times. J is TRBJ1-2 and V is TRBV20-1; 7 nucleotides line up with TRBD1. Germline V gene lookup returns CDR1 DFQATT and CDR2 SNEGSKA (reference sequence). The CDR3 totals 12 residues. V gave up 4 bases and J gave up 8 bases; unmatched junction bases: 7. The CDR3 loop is CSAITGAEGYTF. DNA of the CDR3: TGCAGTGCTATAACAGGGGCGGAAGGCTACACCTTC.

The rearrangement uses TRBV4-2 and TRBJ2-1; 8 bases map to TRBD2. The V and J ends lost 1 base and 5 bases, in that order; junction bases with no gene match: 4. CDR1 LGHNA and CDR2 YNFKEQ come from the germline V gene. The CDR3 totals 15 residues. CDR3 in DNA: TGTGCCAGCAGCCAAGGTACGGGGGGGAACAATGAGCAGTTCTTC. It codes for CASSQGTGGNNEQFF.

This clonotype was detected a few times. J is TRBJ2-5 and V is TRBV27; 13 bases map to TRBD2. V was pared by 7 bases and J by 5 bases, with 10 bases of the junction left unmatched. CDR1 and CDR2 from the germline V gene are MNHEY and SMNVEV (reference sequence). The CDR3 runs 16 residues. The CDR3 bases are TGTGCCAGCACTTGGACTAGCGGGGGATCTTGGGAGACCCAGTACTTC. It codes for CASTWTSGGSWETQYF.

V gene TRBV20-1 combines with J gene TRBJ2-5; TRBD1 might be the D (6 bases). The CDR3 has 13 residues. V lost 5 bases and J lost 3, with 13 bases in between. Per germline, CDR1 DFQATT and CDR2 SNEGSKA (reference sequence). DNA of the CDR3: TGCAGTGCTCCCACAGGGCGAAAAGAGACCCAGTACTTC. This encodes CSAPTGRKETQYF.

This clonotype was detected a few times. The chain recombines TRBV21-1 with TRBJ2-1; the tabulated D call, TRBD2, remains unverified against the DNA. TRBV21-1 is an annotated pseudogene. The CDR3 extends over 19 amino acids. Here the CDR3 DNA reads TGTGCCAGCAGCAAAGGCCAAGAGCCGGGACTAGTGCCTCACAATGAGCAGTTCTTC. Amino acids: CASSKGQEPGLVPHNEQFF.

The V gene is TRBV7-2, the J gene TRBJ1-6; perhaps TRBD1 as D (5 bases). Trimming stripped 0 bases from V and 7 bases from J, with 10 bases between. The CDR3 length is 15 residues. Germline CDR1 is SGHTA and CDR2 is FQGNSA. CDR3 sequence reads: CASSLAVQGNSPLHF. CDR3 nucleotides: TGTGCCAGCAGCTTAGCGGTCCAGGGAAATTCACCCCTCCACTTT.

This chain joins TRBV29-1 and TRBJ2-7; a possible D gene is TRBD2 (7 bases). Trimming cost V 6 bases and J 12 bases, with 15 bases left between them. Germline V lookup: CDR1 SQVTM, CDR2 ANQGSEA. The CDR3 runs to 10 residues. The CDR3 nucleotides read TGCAGCGTCGCATCGGGGGGCTCGTACTTC. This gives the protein CSVASGGSYF.

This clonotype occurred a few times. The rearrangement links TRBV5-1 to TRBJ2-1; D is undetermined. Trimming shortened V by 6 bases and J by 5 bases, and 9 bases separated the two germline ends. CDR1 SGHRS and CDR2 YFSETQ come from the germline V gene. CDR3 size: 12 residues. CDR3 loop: CASIRQDNEQFF. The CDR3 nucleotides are TGCGCCAGCATTCGGCAGGACAATGAGCAGTTCTTC.

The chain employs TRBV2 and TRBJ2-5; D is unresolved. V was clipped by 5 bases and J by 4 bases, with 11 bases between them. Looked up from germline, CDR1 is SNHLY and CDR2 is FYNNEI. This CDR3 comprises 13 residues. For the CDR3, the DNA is TGTGCCAGCAGTAGGGTGCTGCGAGAGACCCAGTACTTC. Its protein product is CASSRVLRETQYF.

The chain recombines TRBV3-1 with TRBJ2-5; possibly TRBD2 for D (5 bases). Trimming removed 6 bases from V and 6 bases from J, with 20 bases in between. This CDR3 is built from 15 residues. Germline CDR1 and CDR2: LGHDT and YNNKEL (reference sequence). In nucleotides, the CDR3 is TGTGCCAGCAGACATATCCGGTCGAGGGAAAAGACCCAGTACTTC. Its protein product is CASRHIRSREKTQYF.

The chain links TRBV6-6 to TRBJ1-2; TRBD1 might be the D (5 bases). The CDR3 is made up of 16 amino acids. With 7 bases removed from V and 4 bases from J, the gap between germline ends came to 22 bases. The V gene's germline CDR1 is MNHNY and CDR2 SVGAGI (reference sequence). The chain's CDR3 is CASTSWRQQVTYGYTF. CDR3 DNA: TGTGCCAGCACCTCCTGGCGACAGCAAGTTACCTATGGCTACACCTTC.